This TCR beta chain was identified in a study of cytomegalovirus exposure and HLA in healthy donors. Comment on this clone: Its antigen is not known.

Study conclusions and caveats: Most of the CMV-associated TCR beta chains (in a later analysis) appeared to be HLA-restricted.

CDR1 and CDR2 (germline): MNHEY, SMNVEV (reference sequence). There are 14 residues in the CDR3. Trimming removed 0 bases from V and 3 bases from J, with 9 bases in between. With 60 Vbeta and 13 Jbeta primers, the PCR was carried out. Clones were read by immunoSEQ multiplex PCR, and TCRdb kept only the in-frame ones, dropping some. The table shows about 150,000 clones, with roughly 70% occurring only once. The gene calls are TRBV27 and TRBJ2-7, with a tentative D call TRBD2 (5 bases). Sequenced sample: PBMCs. This TCR was recovered from a man aged 18 to 30 in good health and CMV-seropositive. Here the CDR3 DNA reads TGTGCCAGCAGTTTATCGCTGCGGGTCTACGAGCAGTACTTC. Translating gives CASSLSLRVYEQYF.